The clone carrying this T cell receptor (beta chain) was seen a few times. This entry belongs to a study of blood T cells in healthy people across ages. Through a sample-barcoded 5' primer and a J-beta primer mix, a second PCR was run for roughly 6 to 11 cycles. Each CDR3 protein gets one entry after TCRdb re-called the 5' RACE reads with MiXCR. The data contain fewer than 2 million distinct CDR3 sequences, approximately 39% of them seen just once; the ten biggest clones take up around 23%. Isolation yielded PBMCs, at least 7 million per sample, in every case. No fewer than 6 micrograms of total RNA were isolated from every sample. This TCR came from a human donor in good health. Sequencing was done on a sample of blood.

In nucleotides, the CDR3 is TGTGCCAGCAGCCAAGTGTTCGGGACCTACGAGCAGTACTTC. It encodes CASSQVFGTYEQYF. V usage is TRBV16 and J usage is TRBJ2-7; D may be TRBD2 (5 bases). The germline V gene encodes CDR1 KGHSY and CDR2 FQNENV. The CDR3 length is 14 residues. V was shortened by 2 bases and J by 2 bases, with 10 bases between the two germline ends.